A selection of T cell receptor beta chains follows, all from one sample in a study of blood T cell repertoires in COVID-19. Clones were sequenced by immunoSEQ multiplex PCR, and TCRdb holds only the in-frame ones, with some missing. Here the sample spans roughly 200,000 clones, 89% being singletons. The sequenced sample was PBMCs or T cells enriched from blood (not recorded which). The receptors derive from a woman in her twenties or thirties with acute COVID-19. The CDR3 runs from the conserved cysteine through the conserved F or W. The order of the fields is clone size, D gene, V gene, J gene, CDR3 protein, CDR3 DNA. A D gene is named only where the DNA matches it firmly. Size is omitted from some rows. Given values are once, few, many or a class for expanded clones.

size: .; D: .; V: TRBV10-3; J: TRBJ1-4; CDR3: CAISETGTGGEKLFF; DNA: TGTGCCATCAGTGAGACGGGGACTGGTGGTGAAAAACTGTTTTTT
size: .; D: .; V: TRBV27; J: TRBJ1-2; CDR3: CASSLGGADGYTF; DNA: TGTGCCAGCAGTTTAGGGGGGGCGGATGGCTACACCTTC
size: .; D: TRBD2; V: TRBV19; J: TRBJ2-3; CDR3: CASSPWGGGSTDTQYF; DNA: TGTGCCAGTAGCCCTTGGGGGGGAGGGAGCACAGATACGCAGTATTTT
size: .; D: TRBD2; V: TRBV3-1/TRBV3-2; J: TRBJ2-1; CDR3: CASSLNGGGSEQFF; DNA: TGTGCCAGCAGTCTCAATGGGGGGGGATCTGAGCAGTTCTTC
size: .; D: .; V: TRBV6-5; J: TRBJ2-3; CDR3: CASMNRASTDTQYF; DNA: TGTGCCAGCATGAACAGGGCCAGCACAGATACGCAGTATTTT
size: .; D: .; V: TRBV15; J: TRBJ2-7; CDR3: CATSPNRVQQYF; DNA: TGTGCCACCAGCCCTAACAGGGTGCAGCAGTACTTC
size: .; D: .; V: TRBV5-4; J: TRBJ1-3; CDR3: CASSATGFSGNTIYF; DNA: TGTGCCAGCAGCGCGACAGGATTCTCTGGAAACACCATATATTTT
size: many; D: TRBD1; V: TRBV5-6; J: TRBJ1-2; CDR3: CASGGTGSGGYTF; DNA: TGTGCCAGCGGGGGGACAGGGTCTGGAGGCTACACCTTC
size: .; D: .; V: TRBV30; J: TRBJ1-1; CDR3: CAWRPGGAGYTEAFF; DNA: TGTGCCTGGAGGCCGGGGGGCGCAGGGTACACTGAAGCTTTCTTT
size: .; D: TRBD1; V: TRBV4-1; J: TRBJ1-2; CDR3: CASSQPTGVNYGYTF; DNA: TGCGCCAGCAGCCAACCGACAGGGGTCAACTATGGCTACACCTTC
size: .; D: .; V: TRBV5-5; J: TRBJ1-2; CDR3: CASSFSAGVVLHYTF; DNA: TGTGCCAGCAGCTTTTCGGCAGGGGTCGTCTTGCACTACACCTTC
size: .; D: TRBD1; V: TRBV7-2; J: TRBJ1-4; CDR3: CASSRTGGEKLFF; DNA: TGTGCCAGCAGTCGGACAGGGGGCGAAAAACTGTTTTTT
size: .; D: .; V: TRBV19; J: TRBJ2-5; CDR3: CASKVQGSGETQYF; DNA: TGTGCCAGTAAGGTCCAGGGGTCAGGGGAGACCCAGTACTTC
size: few; D: .; V: TRBV27; J: TRBJ2-5; CDR3: CASSLNRGGETQYF; DNA: TGTGCCAGCAGTTTAAACAGGGGGGGCGAGACCCAGTACTTC
size: .; D: .; V: TRBV7-9; J: TRBJ1-5; CDR3: CASSLLGDNQPQHF; DNA: TGTGCCAGCAGCTTACTAGGGGATAATCAGCCCCAGCATTTT
size: .; D: TRBD1; V: TRBV3-1/TRBV3-2; J: TRBJ1-1; CDR3: CASSHSDRGTEAFF; DNA: TGTGCCAGCAGCCATTCGGACAGGGGGACTGAAGCTTTCTTT
size: .; D: TRBD1; V: TRBV4-1; J: TRBJ1-5; CDR3: CASSQGDRVYSNQPQHF; DNA: TGCGCCAGCAGCCAAGGGGACAGGGTTTATAGCAATCAGCCCCAGCATTTT
size: once; D: TRBD1; V: TRBV7-9; J: TRBJ2-7; CDR3: CASSPQPGQTYEQYF; DNA: TGTGCCAGCAGCCCCCAGCCGGGACAGACCTACGAGCAGTACTTC
size: .; D: TRBD1; V: TRBV28; J: TRBJ1-1; CDR3: CASRRQGALNTEAFF; DNA: TGTGCCAGTAGGCGACAGGGGGCCCTGAACACTGAAGCTTTCTTT
size: once; D: TRBD1; V: TRBV19; J: TRBJ1-1; CDR3: CASSLDRGAGTEAFF; DNA: TGTGCCAGTAGTTTAGACAGGGGCGCAGGAACTGAAGCTTTCTTT
size: .; D: TRBD1; V: TRBV7-9; J: TRBJ2-1; CDR3: CASIPRDREDNEQFF; DNA: TGTGCCAGCATCCCCCGGGACAGGGAAGACAATGAGCAGTTCTTC
size: .; D: TRBD1; V: TRBV5-4; J: TRBJ2-2; CDR3: CASSEGARGELFF; DNA: TGTGCCAGCAGCGAGGGGGCGCGGGGGGAGCTGTTTTTT
size: .; D: TRBD2; V: TRBV6-2/TRBV6-3; J: TRBJ2-7; CDR3: CASSPGLAGRSNEQYF; DNA: TGTGCCAGCAGCCCAGGACTAGCGGGGAGGTCAAACGAGCAGTACTTC
size: once; D: .; V: TRBV2; J: TRBJ2-7; CDR3: CASSGASGRSLYEQYF; DNA: TGTGCCAGCAGTGGGGCCAGCGGCAGGTCACTCTACGAGCAGTACTTC
size: .; D: .; V: TRBV7-2; J: TRBJ1-1; CDR3: CASSLGIALGTEAFF; DNA: TGTGCCAGCAGCTTAGGGATCGCCCTCGGGACTGAAGCTTTCTTT
size: .; D: TRBD1; V: TRBV10-1; J: TRBJ1-3; CDR3: CASSRDRFGNTIYF; DNA: TGCGCCAGCAGTCGGGACAGGTTTGGAAACACCATATATTTT
size: once; D: TRBD2; V: TRBV4-1; J: TRBJ2-1; CDR3: CASSQEKRGGRNEQFF; DNA: TGCGCCAGCAGCCAGGAAAAGCGGGGGGGCCGCAATGAGCAGTTCTTC